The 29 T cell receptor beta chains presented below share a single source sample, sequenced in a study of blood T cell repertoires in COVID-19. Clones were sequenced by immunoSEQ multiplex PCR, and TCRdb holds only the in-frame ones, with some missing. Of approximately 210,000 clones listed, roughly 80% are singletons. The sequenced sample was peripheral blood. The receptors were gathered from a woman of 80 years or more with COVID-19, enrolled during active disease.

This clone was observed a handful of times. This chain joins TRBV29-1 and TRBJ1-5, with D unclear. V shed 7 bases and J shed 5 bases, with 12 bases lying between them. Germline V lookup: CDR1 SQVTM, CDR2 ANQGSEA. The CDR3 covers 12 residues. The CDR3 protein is CSAKDGDQPQHF. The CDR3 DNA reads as TGCAGCGCCAAGGACGGGGATCAGCCCCAGCATTTT.

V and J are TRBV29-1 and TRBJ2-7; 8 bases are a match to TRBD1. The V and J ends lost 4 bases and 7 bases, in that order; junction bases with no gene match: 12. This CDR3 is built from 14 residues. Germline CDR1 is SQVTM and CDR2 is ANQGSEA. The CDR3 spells CSVVEQGGASEQYF. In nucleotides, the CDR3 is TGCAGCGTTGTGGAACAGGGGGGAGCGAGTGAGCAGTACTTC.

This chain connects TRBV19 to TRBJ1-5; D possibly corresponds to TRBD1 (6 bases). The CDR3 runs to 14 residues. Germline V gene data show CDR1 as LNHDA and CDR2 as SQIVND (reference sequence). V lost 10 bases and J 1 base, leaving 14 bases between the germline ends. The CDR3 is CAMPDRKSNQPQHF. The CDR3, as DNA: TGTGCCATGCCGGACAGAAAAAGCAATCAGCCCCAGCATTTT. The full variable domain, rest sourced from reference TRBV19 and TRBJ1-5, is DGGITQSPKYLFRKEGQNVTLSCEQNLNHDAMYWYRQDPGQGLRLIYYSQIVNDFQKGDIAEGYSVSREKKESFPLTVTSAQKNPTAFYLCAMPDRKSNQPQHFGDGTRLSIL.

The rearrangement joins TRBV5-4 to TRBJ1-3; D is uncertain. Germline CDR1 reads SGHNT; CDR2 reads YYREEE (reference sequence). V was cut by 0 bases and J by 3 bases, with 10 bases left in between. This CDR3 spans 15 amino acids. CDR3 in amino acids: CASSLAGGGGNTIYF. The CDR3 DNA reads TGTGCCAGCAGCTTGGCGGGAGGTGGTGGAAACACCATATATTTT.

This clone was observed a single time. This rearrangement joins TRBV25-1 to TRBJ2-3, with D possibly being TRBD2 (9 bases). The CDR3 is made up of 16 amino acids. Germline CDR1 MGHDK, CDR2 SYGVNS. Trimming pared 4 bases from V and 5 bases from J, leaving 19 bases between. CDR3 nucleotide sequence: TGTGCCAGCAGTGTAGCGGGAGCAGGGGGCGGAGATACGCAGTATTTT. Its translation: CASSVAGAGGGDTQYF.

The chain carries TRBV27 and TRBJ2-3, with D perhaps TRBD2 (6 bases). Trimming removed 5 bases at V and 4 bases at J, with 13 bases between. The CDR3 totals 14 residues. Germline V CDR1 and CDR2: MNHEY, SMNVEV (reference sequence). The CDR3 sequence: CASSRLAVADTQYF. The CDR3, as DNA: TGTGCCAGCAGTCGGTTAGCGGTAGCAGATACGCAGTATTTT.

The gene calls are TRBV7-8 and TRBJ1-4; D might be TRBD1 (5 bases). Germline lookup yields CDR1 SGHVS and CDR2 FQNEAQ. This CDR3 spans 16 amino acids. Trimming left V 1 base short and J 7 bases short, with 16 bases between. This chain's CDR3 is CASSLERGRFGEKLFF. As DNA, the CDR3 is TGTGCCAGCAGCTTAGAGCGGGGACGTTTTGGTGAAAAACTGTTTTTT.

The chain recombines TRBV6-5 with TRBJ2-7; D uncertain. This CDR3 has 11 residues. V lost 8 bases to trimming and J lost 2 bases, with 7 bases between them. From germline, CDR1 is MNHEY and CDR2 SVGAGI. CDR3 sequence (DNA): TGTGCCAGCGCCACTCCCTACGAGCAGTACTTC. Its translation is CASATPYEQYF.

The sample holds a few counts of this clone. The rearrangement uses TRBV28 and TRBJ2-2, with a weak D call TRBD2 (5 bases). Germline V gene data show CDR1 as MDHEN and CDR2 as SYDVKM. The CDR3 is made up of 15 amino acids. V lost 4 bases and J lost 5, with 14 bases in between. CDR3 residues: CASSSPALATGELFF. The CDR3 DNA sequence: TGTGCCAGCAGTTCCCCCGCTCTAGCTACCGGGGAGCTGTTTTTT.

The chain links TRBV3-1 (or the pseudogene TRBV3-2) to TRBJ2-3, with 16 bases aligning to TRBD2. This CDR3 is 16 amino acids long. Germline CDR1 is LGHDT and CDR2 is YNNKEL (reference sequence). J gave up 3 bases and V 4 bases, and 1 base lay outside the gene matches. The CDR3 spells CASSRGLAGGTDTQYF. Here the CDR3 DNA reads TGTGCCAGCAGCCGGGGACTAGCGGGAGGGACAGATACGCAGTATTTT.

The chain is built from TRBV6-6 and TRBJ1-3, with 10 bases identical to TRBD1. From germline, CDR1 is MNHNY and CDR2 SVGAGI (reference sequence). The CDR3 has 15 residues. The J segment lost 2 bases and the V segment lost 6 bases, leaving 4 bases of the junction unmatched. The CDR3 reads CASSLGQGAGNTIYF. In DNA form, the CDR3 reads TGTGCCAGCAGCCTCGGACAGGGGGCTGGAAACACCATATATTTT.

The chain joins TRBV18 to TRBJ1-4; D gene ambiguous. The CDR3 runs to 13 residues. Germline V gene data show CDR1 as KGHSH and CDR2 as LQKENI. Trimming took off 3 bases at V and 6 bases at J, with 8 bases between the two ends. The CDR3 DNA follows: TGTGCCAGCTCACCCAATGCGGATGAAAAACTGTTTTTT. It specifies CASSPNADEKLFF.

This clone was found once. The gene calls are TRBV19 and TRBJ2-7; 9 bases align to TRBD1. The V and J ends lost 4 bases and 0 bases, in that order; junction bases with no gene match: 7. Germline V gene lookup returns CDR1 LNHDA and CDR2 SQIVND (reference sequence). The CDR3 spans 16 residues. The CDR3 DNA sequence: TGTGCCAGTAGTAGGACAGGGGATACAAGCTCCTACGAGCAGTACTTC. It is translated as CASSRTGDTSSYEQYF.

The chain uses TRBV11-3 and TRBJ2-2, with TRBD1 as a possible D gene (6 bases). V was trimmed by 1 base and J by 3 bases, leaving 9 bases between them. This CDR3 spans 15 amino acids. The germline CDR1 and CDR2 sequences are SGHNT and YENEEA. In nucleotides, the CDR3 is TGTGCCAGCAGCTTAGGGGGACAATACACCGGGGAGCTGTTTTTT. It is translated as CASSLGGQYTGELFF.

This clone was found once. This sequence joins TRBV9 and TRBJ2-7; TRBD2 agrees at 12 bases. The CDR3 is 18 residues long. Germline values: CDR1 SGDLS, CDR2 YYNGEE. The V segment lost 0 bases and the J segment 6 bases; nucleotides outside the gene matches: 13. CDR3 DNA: TGTGCCAGCAGCGTAGGGCCTAGCGGGGGGGCAGTACACCTCGAGCAGTACTTC. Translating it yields CASSVGPSGGAVHLEQYF.

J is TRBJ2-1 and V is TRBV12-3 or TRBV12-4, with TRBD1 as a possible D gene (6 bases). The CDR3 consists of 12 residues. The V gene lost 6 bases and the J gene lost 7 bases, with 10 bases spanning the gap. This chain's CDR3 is CASSATGNEQFF. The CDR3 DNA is TGTGCCAGCAGCGCCACAGGGAATGAGCAGTTCTTC.

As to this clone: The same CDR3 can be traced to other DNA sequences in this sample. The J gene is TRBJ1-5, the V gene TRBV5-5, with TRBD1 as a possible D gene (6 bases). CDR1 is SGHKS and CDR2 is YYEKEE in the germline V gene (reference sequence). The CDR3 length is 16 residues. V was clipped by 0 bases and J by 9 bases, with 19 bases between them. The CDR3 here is CASSLETPGQGSPQHF. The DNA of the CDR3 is TGTGCCAGCAGCTTGGAGACGCCGGGGCAGGGGTCGCCCCAGCATTTT.

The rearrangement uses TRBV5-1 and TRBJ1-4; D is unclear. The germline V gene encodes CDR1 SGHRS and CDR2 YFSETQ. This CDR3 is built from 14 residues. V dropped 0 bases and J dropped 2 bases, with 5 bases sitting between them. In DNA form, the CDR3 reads TGCGCCAGCAGCTTGGGAGGCACTAATGAAAAACTGTTTTTT. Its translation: CASSLGGTNEKLFF.

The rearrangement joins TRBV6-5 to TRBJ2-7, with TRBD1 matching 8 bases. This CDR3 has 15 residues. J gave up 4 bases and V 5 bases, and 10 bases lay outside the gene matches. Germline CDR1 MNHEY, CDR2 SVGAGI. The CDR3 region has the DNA TGTGCCAGCAGTCATTCCGGGACAGGCGGATACGAGCAGTACTTC. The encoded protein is CASSHSGTGGYEQYF.

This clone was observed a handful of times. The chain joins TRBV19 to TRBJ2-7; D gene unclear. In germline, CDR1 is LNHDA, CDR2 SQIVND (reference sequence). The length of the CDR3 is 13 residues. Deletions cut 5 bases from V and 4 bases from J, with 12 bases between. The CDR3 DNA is TGTGCCAGTAGTTCCCTTCTACGATACGAGCAGTACTTC. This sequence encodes CASSSLLRYEQYF.

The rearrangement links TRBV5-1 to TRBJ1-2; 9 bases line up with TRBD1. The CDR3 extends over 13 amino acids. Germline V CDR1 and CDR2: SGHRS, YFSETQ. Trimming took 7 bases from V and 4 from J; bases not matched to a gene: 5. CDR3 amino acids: CASGLDRGYGYTF. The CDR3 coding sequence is TGCGCCAGCGGACTGGACAGGGGCTATGGCTACACCTTC.

The CDR3 coding sequence is TGCGCCAGCAGCTTGGCGGCCGAATTAACGGGGGAGCAGTACTTC. It encodes CASSLAAELTGEQYF. V is TRBV5-1 and J is TRBJ2-7, with D possibly TRBD2 on 5 matching bases. This CDR3 is 15 amino acids long. CDR1 is SGHRS and CDR2 is YFSETQ in the germline V gene. With 0 bases removed from V and 7 bases from J, the gap between germline ends came to 17 bases.

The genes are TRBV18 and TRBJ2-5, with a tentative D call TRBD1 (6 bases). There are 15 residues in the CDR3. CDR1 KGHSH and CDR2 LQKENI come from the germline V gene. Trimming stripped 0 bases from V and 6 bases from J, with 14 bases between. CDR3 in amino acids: CASSPPHRDPKTQYF. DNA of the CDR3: TGTGCCAGCTCACCACCGCACAGGGATCCCAAGACCCAGTACTTC.

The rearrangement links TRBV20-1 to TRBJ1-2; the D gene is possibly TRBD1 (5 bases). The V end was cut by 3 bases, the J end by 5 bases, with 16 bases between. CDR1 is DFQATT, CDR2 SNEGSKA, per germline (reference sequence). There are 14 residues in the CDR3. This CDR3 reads CSASSGGAYYGYTF. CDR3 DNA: TGCAGTGCTAGTTCCGGAGGGGCTTATTATGGCTACACCTTC.

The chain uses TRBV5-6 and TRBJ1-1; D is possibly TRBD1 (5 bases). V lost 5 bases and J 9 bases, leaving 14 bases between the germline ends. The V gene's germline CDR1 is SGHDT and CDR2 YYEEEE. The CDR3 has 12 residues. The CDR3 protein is CASSLSAGQAFF. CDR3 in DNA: TGTGCCAGCAGTCTGTCCGCGGGGCAAGCTTTCTTT.

CDR3 nucleotides: TGCAGCGTTGGTGCTAGCGGGCCCTACAATGAGCAGTTCTTC. This translates into CSVGASGPYNEQFF. The V call is TRBV29-1, the J call TRBJ2-1; 8 bases map to TRBD2. Trimming cost V 4 bases and J 2 bases; bases outside gene matches: 4. Germline-derived CDR1 and CDR2 are SQVTM and ANQGSEA. The CDR3 has 14 residues.

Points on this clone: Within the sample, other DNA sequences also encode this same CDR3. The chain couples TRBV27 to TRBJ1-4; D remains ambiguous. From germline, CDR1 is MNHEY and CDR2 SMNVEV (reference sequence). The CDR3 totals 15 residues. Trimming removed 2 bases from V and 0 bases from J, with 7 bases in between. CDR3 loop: CASSLRGTTNEKLFF. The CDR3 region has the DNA TGTGCCAGCAGTTTAAGAGGCACAACTAATGAAAAACTGTTTTTT.

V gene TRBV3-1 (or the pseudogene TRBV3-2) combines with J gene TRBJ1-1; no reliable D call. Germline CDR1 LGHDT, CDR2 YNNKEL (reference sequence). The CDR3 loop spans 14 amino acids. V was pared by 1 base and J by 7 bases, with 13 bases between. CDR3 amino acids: CASSQGPSMFEAFF. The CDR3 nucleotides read TGTGCCAGCAGCCAAGGGCCATCCATGTTTGAAGCTTTCTTT.

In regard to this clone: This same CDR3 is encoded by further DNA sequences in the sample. The CDR3 protein is CASSPGQGRAEAFF. The CDR3, as DNA: TGCGCCAGCAGCCCAGGACAGGGTCGGGCTGAAGCTTTCTTT. The chain carries TRBV5-1 and TRBJ1-1; TRBD1 matches 8 bases. J was trimmed by 6 bases and V by 4 bases; bases with no gene match: 8. Germline CDR1 and CDR2: SGHRS and YFSETQ. This CDR3 is built from 14 residues.